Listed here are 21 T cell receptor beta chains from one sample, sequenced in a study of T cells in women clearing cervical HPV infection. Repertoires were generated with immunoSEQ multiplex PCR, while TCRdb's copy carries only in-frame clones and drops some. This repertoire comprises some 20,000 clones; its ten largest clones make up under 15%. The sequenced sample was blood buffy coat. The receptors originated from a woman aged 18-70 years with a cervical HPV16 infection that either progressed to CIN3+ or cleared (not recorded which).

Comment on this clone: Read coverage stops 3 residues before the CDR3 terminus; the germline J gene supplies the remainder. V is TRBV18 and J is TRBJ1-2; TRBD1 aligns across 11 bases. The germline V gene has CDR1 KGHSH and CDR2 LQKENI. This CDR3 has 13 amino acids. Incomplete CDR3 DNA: TGTGCCAGCTCACCTGGACAGGGGGCGAGC. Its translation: CASSPGQGAS. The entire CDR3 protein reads CASSPGQGASYTF.

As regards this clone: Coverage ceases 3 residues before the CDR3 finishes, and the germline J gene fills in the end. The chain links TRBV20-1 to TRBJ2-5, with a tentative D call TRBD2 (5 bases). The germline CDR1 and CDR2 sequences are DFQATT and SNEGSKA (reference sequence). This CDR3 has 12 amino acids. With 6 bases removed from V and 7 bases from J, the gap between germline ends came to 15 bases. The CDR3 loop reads CSAPVRAGTQYF. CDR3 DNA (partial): TGCAGTGCCCCCGTGCGGGCCGGGACC.

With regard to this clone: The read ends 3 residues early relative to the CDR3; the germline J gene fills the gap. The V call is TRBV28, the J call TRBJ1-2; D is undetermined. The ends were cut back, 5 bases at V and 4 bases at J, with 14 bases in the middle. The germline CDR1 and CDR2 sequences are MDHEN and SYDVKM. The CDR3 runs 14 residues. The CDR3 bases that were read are TGTGCCAGCAGTACCCCGAGCAGGATCTATGGC. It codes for CASSTPSRIYG. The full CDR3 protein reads CASSTPSRIYGYTF.

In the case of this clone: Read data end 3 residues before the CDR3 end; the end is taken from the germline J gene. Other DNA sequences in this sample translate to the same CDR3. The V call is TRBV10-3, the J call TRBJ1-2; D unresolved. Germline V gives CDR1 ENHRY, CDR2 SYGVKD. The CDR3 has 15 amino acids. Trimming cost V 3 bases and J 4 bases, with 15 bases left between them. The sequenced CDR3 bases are TGTGCCATCAGTGACTCCCCAGGTGTAAGCTATGGC. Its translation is CAISDSPGVSYG. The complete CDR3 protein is CAISDSPGVSYGYTF.

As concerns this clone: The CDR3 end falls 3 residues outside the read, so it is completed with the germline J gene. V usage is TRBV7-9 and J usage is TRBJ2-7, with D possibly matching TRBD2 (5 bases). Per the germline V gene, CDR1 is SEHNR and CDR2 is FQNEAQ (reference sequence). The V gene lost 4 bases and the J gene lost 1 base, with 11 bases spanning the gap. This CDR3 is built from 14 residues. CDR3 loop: CASSSHRGSYEQYF. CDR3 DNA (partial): TGTGCCAGCAGCTCCCACCGGGGTTCCTACGAG.

The CDR3 here is CASSRDLKNNEQFF. The CDR3 bases that were read are TGCGCCAGCAGCAGGGACTTGAAAAACAATGAG. The J gene is TRBJ2-1, the V gene TRBV5-1, with a weak D call TRBD2 (6 bases). The read is 3 residues too short to cover the CDR3 end, so that end is filled in from the germline J gene. Per the germline V gene, CDR1 is SGHRS and CDR2 is YFSETQ. The CDR3 has 14 amino acids. V was trimmed by 4 bases and J by 5 bases, leaving 13 bases between them.

The CDR3 DNA, read in part, is TGTGCCAGTAGTATTATACCCCCCAGGGGCACGAAGACC. Translation gives CASSIIPPRGTKT. From start to end, the CDR3 is CASSIIPPRGTKTQYF. The chain employs TRBV19 and TRBJ2-5; D possibly corresponds to TRBD1 (6 bases). Read coverage stops 3 residues before the CDR3 terminus; the germline J gene supplies the remainder. The germline V gene has CDR1 LNHDA and CDR2 SQIVND (reference sequence). The CDR3 extends over 16 amino acids. V shed 3 bases and J shed 6 bases, with 20 bases lying between them. Full variable domain (rest looked up from reference TRBV19 and TRBJ2-5): DGGITQSPKYLFRKEGQNVTLSCEQNLNHDAMYWYRQDPGQGLRLIYYSQIVNDFQKGDIAEGYSVSREKKESFPLTVTSAQKNPTAFYLCASSIIPPRGTKTQYFGPGTRLLVL.

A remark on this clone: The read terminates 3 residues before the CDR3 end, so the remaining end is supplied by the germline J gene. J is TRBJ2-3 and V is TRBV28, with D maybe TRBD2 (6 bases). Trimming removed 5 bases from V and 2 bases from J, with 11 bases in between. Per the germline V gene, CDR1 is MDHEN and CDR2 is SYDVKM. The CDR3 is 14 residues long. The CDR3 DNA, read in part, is TGTGCCAGCAGTATTGGGGACTTCACAGATACG. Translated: CASSIGDFTDT. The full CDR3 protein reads CASSIGDFTDTQYF.

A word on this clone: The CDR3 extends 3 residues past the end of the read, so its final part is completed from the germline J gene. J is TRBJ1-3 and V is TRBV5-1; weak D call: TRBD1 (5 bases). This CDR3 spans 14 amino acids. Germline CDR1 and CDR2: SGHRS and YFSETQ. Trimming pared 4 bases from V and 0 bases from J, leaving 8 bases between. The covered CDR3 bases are TGCGCCAGCAGCAAGGACACCTCTGGAAACACC. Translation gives CASSKDTSGNT. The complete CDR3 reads CASSKDTSGNTIYF.

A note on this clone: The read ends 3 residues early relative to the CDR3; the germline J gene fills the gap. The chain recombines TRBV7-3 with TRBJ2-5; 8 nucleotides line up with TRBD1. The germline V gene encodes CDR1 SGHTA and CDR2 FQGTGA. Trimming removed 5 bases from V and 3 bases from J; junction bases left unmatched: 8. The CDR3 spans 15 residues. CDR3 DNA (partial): TGTGCCAGCAGCCAGGGGGCGGGACACGAAGAGACC. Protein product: CASSQGAGHEET. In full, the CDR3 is CASSQGAGHEETQYF.

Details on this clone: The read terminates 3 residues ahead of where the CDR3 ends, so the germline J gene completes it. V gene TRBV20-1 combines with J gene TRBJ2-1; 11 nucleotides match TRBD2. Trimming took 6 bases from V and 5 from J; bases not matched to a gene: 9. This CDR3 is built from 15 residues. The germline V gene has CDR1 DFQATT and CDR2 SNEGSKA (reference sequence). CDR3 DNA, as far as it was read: TGCAGTGCCGGCCTAGCGGGGGGCGGAGACAATGAG. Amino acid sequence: CSAGLAGGGDNE. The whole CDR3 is CSAGLAGGGDNEQFF.

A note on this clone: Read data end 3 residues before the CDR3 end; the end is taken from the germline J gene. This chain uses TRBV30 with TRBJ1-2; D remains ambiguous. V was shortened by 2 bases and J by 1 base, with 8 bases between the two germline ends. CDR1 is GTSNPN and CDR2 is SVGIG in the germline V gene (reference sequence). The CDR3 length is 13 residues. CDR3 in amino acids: CAWSLGSNYGYTF. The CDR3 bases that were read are TGTGCCTGGAGTTTGGGCAGTAACTATGGC.

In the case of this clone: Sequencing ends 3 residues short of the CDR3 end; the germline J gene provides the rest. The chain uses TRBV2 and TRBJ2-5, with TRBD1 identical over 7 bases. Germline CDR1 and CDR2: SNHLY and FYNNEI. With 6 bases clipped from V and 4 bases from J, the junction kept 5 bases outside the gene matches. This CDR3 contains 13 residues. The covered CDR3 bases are TGTGCCAGCAGCGCGACAGGGCGAGAGACC. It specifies CASSATGRET. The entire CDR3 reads CASSATGRETQYF.

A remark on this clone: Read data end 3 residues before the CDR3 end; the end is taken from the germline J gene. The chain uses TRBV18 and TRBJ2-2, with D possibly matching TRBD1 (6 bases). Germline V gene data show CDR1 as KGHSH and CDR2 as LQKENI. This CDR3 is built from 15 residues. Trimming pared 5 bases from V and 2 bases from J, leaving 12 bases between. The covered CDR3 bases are TGTGCCAGCTCAAACCAACAGGGAAACACCGGGGAG. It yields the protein CASSNQQGNTGE. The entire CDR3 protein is CASSNQQGNTGELFF. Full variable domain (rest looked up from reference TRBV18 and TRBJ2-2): NAGVMQNPRHLVRRRGQEARLRCSPMKGHSHVYWYRQLPEEGLKFMVYLQKENIIDESGMPKERFSAEFPKEGPSILRIQQVVRGDSAAYFCASSNQQGNTGELFFGEGSRLTVL.

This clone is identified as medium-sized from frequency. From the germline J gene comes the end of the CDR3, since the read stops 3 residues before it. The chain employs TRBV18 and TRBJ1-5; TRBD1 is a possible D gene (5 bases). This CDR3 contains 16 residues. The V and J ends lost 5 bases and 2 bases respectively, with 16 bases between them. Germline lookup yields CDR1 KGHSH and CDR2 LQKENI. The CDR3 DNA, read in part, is TGTGCCAGCTCAAGGGGAAATCAGGGTGGCAATCAGCCC. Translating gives CASSRGNQGGNQP. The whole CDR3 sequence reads CASSRGNQGGNQPQHF.

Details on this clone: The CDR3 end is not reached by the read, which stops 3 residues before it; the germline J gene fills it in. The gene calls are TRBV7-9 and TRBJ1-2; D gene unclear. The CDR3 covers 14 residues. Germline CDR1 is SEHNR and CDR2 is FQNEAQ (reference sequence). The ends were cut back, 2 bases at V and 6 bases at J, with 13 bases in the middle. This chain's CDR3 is CASSLLAGSNGYTF. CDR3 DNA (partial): TGTGCCAGCAGCTTATTAGCGGGGAGCAATGGC.

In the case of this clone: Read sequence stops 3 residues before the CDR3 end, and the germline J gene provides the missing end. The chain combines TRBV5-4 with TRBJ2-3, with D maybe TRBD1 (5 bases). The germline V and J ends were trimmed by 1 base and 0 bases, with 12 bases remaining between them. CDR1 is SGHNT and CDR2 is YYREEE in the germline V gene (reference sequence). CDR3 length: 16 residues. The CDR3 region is CASSLQGAASTDTQYF. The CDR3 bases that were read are TGTGCCAGCAGCTTGCAGGGCGCGGCTAGCACAGATACG.

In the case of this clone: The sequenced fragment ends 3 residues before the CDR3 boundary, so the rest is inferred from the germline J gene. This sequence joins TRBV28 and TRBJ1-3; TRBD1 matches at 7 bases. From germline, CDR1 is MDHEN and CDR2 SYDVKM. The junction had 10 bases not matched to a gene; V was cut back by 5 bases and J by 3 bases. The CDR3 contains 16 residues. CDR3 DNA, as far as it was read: TGTGCCAGCAGTCCGGACAGGTGGCCGGTTGGAAACACC. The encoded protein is CASSPDRWPVGNT. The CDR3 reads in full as CASSPDRWPVGNTIYF.

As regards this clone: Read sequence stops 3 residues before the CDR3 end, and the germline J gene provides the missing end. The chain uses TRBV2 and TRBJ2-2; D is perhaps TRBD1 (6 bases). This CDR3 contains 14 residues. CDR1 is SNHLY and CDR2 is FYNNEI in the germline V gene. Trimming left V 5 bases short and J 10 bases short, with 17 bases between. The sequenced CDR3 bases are TGTGCCAGCAGTCTAGAACCGACAGGCTTGGAG. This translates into CASSLEPTGLE. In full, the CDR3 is CASSLEPTGLELFF.

Here the CDR3 reads CASSQEQGVGALRGYTF. Partial CDR3 DNA: TGTGCCAGCAGCCAAGAGCAGGGTGTAGGGGCCCTGAGGGGC. This chain connects TRBV14 to TRBJ1-2; D is possibly TRBD1 (5 bases). The read stops 3 residues short of the end of the CDR3; the missing end is completed from the germline J gene. Germline V gives CDR1 SGHDN, CDR2 FVKESK. The CDR3 extends over 17 amino acids.

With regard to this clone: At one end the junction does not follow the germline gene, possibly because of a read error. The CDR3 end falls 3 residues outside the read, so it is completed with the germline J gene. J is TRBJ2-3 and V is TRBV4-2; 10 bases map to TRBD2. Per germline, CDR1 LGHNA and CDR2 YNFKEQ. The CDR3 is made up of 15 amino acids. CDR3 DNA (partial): TGCGCCAGCAGCCAAGTAGCGGGAGGTTCAGATACG. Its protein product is CASSQVAGGSDT. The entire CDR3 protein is CASSQVAGGSDTQYF.